Sequencing of this T cell receptor (beta chain) was carried out in a study of shared clonotypes between healthy human individuals. Study at large: Researchers assigned three CD4 naive, three CD4 memory, two CD8 naive and one CD8 memory plate to each donor. Broader study findings: There were few donors, and this limited the genetic and exposure-history diversity represented.

CD45RO-negative CD8 cells positively selected for CCR7 made up the naive population, which excluded terminally differentiated effector memory CD45RA+ cells. Each donor was a Caucasian adult residing in Nashville, Tennessee. J gave up 2 bases and V 4 bases, and 8 bases lay outside the gene matches. Germline V gene lookup returns CDR1 SGHTA and CDR2 FQGNSA. CDR3 length: 17 amino acids. The run depth of the assay was deep. Sequencing was performed with immunoSEQ multiplex PCR; in TCRdb, only in-frame clones are kept and a portion is missing. The data contain about 1,800,000 clones, approximately 94% of them singletons. A word on this clone: Its target is unknown.

The sequenced sample was naive CD8+ T cells sorted from blood. The sequence came from a man aged 18-30 years in good health. V and J are TRBV7-2 and TRBJ2-7, with 13 bases fitting TRBD2. DNA for the CDR3: TGTGCCAGCAGCTCCTCTGGGACTAGCGGGAACCCCTACGAGCAGTACTTC. Protein: CASSSSGTSGNPYEQYF. Supplemented by reference TRBV7-2 and TRBJ2-7, the full variable domain reads GAGVSQSPSNKVTEKGKDVELRCDPISGHTALYWYRQSLGQGLEFLIYFQGNSAPDKSGLPSDRFSAERTGGSVSTLTIQRTQQEDSAVYLCASSSSGTSGNPYEQYFGPGTRLTVT.